Sequencing of this T cell receptor (beta chain) was carried out in a study of tissue T cells after allogeneic stem cell transplantation. Study results and caveats: Alloreactivity or antigen specificity of tissue TCRs was not determined; some clones might be host cells. Anatomically similar tissues had similar TCR repertoires within each patient.

Comment on this clone: Its antigen remains unknown. Any gene name here is a mouse gene name. The sequence runs out 1 residue before the end of the CDR3; the remainder is reconstructed from the germline J gene.

Germline assignment: CDR1 GFQATS and CDR2 STVNSAI. This CDR3 contains 14 residues. With 1 base removed from V and 0 bases from J, the gap between germline ends came to 8 bases. Produced via immunoSEQ multiplex PCR; TCRdb's table is partial and in-frame only. The table has 20,000 to 25,000 clones, 69% seen once. This sequence originates from a female BALB/c mouse in good health. Strain haplotype at MHC: H2-d. The chain carries TRBV20 and TRBJ2-5, with D possibly TRBD1 on 6 matching bases. Specimen: blood. The CDR3: CGARGTVNQDTQYF. The part of the CDR3 DNA that was read is TGTGGTGCTAGGGGGACAGTTAACCAAGACACCCAGTAC.